This T cell receptor beta chain is drawn from a study of T cell changes during pregnancy in multiple sclerosis. Here immunoSEQ multiplex PCR was the method, and the copy in TCRdb shows in-frame clones only, minus some. The data show some 73,000 clones, over 80% seen once. The germline V gene encodes CDR1 MNHNS and CDR2 SASEGT. Deletions cut 3 bases from V and 5 bases from J, with 16 bases between. This CDR3 has 15 residues. J is TRBJ2-5 and V is TRBV6-1, with D unclear. The starting material was peripheral blood, obtained in the third trimester of pregnancy. This sequence originates from a female donor in good health, enrolled as a control in a pregnancy study. Here the CDR3 reads CASSESRSDLETQYF. CDR3 DNA: TGTGCCAGCAGTGAGTCGAGGAGCGATCTCGAGACCCAGTACTTC.